The 11 T cell receptor beta chains in this list originate from one sample, sequenced in a study of regulatory T cells in long-lasting Graves disease (dated by TCRdb to the early 2020s). Libraries were made using multiplex PCR. The listed sequencing device is Illumina HiSeq 4000. TCR beta libraries were built with iRepertoire HTBI primers and Arm-PCR amplification of CDR3 regions. TCRdb handled the public reads itself, with Q25 trimming in fastp and clone calling in MiXCR, and kept productive beta chains. Identical CDR3 protein sequences are pooled into one entry, listed with their most common genes and DNA. This sample comprises 400,000 to 500,000 distinct CDR3 sequences, about 16% of them detected only once. The top ten clones comprise about 11% of the sample. The sample's time point label, in plain terms: newly diagnosed GD, antithyroid drugs for less than 3 months. RNA was extracted from PBMCs in TRIzol for both TCR sequencing and RNA sequencing.

This sample also appeared in a second study, on T cells in Graves' hyperthyroidism and ophthalmopathy.

Sequencing used peripheral blood mononuclear cells (PBMCs), obtained at new diagnosis, from a patient treated with antithyroid drugs. Every receptor here comes from a woman in her twenties or thirties with Graves disease. Donor details come from another sample of the same person, matched by shared clones.

This clonotype was observed a single time. The chain links TRBV6-1 to TRBJ2-7; no firm D call. The CDR3 has 15 amino acids. The germline V gene encodes CDR1 MNHNS and CDR2 SASEGT. Trimming removed 2 bases from V and 5 bases from J, with 16 bases in between. This CDR3 is CASSESLDGRDEQYF. The CDR3 DNA follows: TGTGCCAGCAGTGAAAGTTTGGACGGTCGCGACGAGCAGTACTTC.

The table lists this clonotype with a few counts. The genes are TRBV28 and TRBJ1-2; the D gene is possibly TRBD1 (6 bases). Trimming pared 4 bases from V and 8 bases from J, leaving 14 bases between. Germline V gene sequence: CDR1 MDHEN, CDR2 SYDVKM. The CDR3 spans 13 residues. Here the CDR3 reads CASSSGGVGGYTF. The CDR3 DNA sequence: TGTGCCAGCAGTTCTGGGGGCGTCGGGGGCTACACCTTC.

Written as DNA, the CDR3 is TGTGCCAGCAGCCCCTACCCGCCCTACGAGCAGTACTTC. As protein: CASSPYPPYEQYF. The V gene is TRBV3-1, the J gene TRBJ2-7; the D is unclear. The CDR3 is 13 amino acids. The germline V gene has CDR1 LGHDT and CDR2 YNNKEL (reference sequence). V gave up 4 bases and J gave up 2 bases, with 9 bases separating them.

Ten or more counts support this clonotype. This chain uses TRBV2 with TRBJ2-1; D unclear. This CDR3 contains 11 residues. The V end was cut by 10 bases, the J end by 3 bases, with 7 bases between. CDR1 is SNHLY, CDR2 FYNNEI, per germline. As DNA, the CDR3 is TGTGCCATCGGAAACTACAATGAGCAGTTCTTC. Amino acid sequence: CAIGNYNEQFF.

In its sample, this clonotype was seen many times. The V call is TRBV20-1, the J call TRBJ2-2, with D unclear. Germline V lookup: CDR1 DFQATT, CDR2 SNEGSKA (reference sequence). The length of the CDR3 is 13 residues. Between the trimmed V and J ends, which lost 4 bases and 2 bases, there was a span of 8 bases. CDR3 nucleotide sequence: TGCAGTGCTACTAGGGTAAACACCGGGGAGCTGTTTTTT. It codes for CSATRVNTGELFF.

The table lists this clonotype with many counts. V is TRBV4-1 and J is TRBJ2-5; TRBD1 matches 7 bases. V was clipped by 0 bases and J by 5 bases; unmatched bases: 3. Germline V gives CDR1 MGHRA, CDR2 YSYEKL. The CDR3 spans 14 residues. The CDR3 sequence: CASSQEVRGETQYF. CDR3 sequence (DNA): TGCGCCAGCAGCCAAGAAGTCAGGGGGGAGACCCAGTACTTC.

This chain's CDR3 is CASSLKWEQGKNTGELFF. The CDR3 DNA reads as TGTGCCAGCAGCTTAAAATGGGAGCAGGGGAAGAACACCGGGGAGCTGTTTTTT. The gene calls are TRBV7-9 and TRBJ2-2; the D gene is possibly TRBD1 (6 bases). Trimming cost V 2 bases and J 1 base, with 17 bases left between them. CDR3 length: 18 amino acids. The germline V gene has CDR1 SEHNR and CDR2 FQNEAQ (reference sequence). The variable domain in full, completed from reference TRBV7-9 and TRBJ2-2, reads DTGVSQNPRHKITKRGQNVTFRCDPISEHNRLYWYRQTLGQGPEFLTYFQNEAQLEKSRLLSDRFSAERPKGSFSTLEIQRTEQGDSAMYLCASSLKWEQGKNTGELFFGEGSRLTVL.

This clonotype was seen a few times. This rearrangement joins TRBV5-6 to TRBJ2-6; weak D call: TRBD1 (6 bases). CDR1 and CDR2 from the germline V gene are SGHDT and YYEEEE. V lost 3 bases and J lost 4, with 11 bases in between. The CDR3 runs to 15 residues. DNA for the CDR3: TGTGCCAGCAGCTCGCAGGGGTACGGGGCCAACGTCCTGACTTTC. Translated: CASSSQGYGANVLTF.

This clonotype was seen more than once but under ten times. The rearrangement links TRBV11-2 to TRBJ2-7; the D gene is possibly TRBD2 (5 bases). Trimming took off 4 bases at V and 1 base at J, with 14 bases between the two ends. The CDR3 is made up of 15 amino acids. The germline V gene encodes CDR1 SGHAT and CDR2 FQNNGV. CDR3 amino acids: CASSSPEARSYEQYF. Here the CDR3 DNA reads TGTGCCAGCAGCTCCCCGGAGGCTAGATCCTACGAGCAGTACTTC.

As for this clonotype: A much larger clone differs from this one at a single base, so this may be a read error. The chain is built from TRBV3-1 and TRBJ2-5; no definite D call. Per the germline V gene, CDR1 is LGHDT and CDR2 is YNNKEL (reference sequence). The CDR3 is 14 residues long. Here the CDR3 DNA reads TGTGCCAGCAGCCAAGGTGCGGTTGGAGAGACCCGGTACTTC. This codes for CASSQGAVGETRYF.

Concerning this clonotype itself: Possible read error: a much larger clone is one base away. The rearrangement uses TRBV6-1 and TRBJ1-1; tentatively, D is TRBD1 (5 bases). The CDR3 has 13 residues. Per germline, CDR1 MNHNS and CDR2 SASEGT. The V gene lost 8 bases and the J gene lost 8 bases, with 18 bases spanning the gap. The CDR3 region is CASDPSGAGEAFF. CDR3 in DNA: TGTGCCAGCGACCCGTCTGGGGCAGGAGAAGCTTTCTTT.